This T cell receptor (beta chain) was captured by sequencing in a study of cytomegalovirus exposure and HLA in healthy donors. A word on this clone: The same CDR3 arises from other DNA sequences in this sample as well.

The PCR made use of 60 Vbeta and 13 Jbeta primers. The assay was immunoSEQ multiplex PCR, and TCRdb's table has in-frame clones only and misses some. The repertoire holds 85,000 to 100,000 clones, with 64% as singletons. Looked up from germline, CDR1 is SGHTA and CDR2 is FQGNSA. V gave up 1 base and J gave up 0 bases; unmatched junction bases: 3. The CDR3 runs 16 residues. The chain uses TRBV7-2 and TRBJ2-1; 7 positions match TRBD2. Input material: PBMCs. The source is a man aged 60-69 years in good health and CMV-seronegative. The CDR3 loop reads CASSLDGGSSYNEQFF. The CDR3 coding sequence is TGTGCCAGCAGCTTAGACGGGGGGAGCTCCTACAATGAGCAGTTCTTC.